What follows are 6 T cell receptor beta chains derived from one specimen sequenced in a study of blood T cells in healthy people across ages. Sample-barcoded 5' priming and a J-beta primer mix drove a second PCR of roughly 6 to 12 cycles. TCRdb used MiXCR to reprocess the 5' RACE reads, holding one entry per CDR3 protein. The sample gives 850,000 to 950,000 distinct CDR3 sequences, under 35% of which show up once; around 15% is in the top ten. The sample consisted of blood. These receptors came from a woman older than 75 in good health.

In this sample, this clonotype turned up many times. The chain has TRBV7-2 and TRBJ2-7; 8 bases are shared with TRBD1. This CDR3 spans 15 amino acids. The ends lost 5 bases at V and 0 bases at J; junction bases unmatched: 6. Looked up from germline, CDR1 is SGHTA and CDR2 is FQGNSA. For the CDR3, the DNA is TGTGCCAGCAGCCAAAACAGGGGGAGCTCCTACGAGCAGTACTTC. Amino acid sequence: CASSQNRGSSYEQYF.

This clonotype was recorded a few times. For the CDR3, the DNA is TGTGCCAGCAGCTTAAACCGGACAGGGGGATACACTGAAGCTTTCTTT. Protein: CASSLNRTGGYTEAFF. This chain links TRBV11-2 with TRBJ1-1, with 10 bases aligning to TRBD1. CDR1 SGHAT and CDR2 FQNNGV come from the germline V gene. The ends lost 2 bases at V and 3 bases at J; junction bases unmatched: 6. CDR3 size: 16 residues.

The chain employs TRBV7-2 and TRBJ1-2; D gene uncertain. The CDR3 spans 14 residues. Trimming pared 3 bases from V and 3 bases from J, leaving 11 bases between. Per the germline V gene, CDR1 is SGHTA and CDR2 is FQGNSA. CDR3: CASSFGRSHYGYTF. The CDR3 region has the DNA TGTGCCAGCAGCTTTGGGAGAAGCCACTATGGCTACACCTTC.

With respect to this clonotype: Its ends do not fully match the called genes, so a read error is possible. The chain joins TRBV7-9 to TRBJ1-2; D is possibly TRBD1 (5 bases). This CDR3 has 13 amino acids. Germline assignment: CDR1 SEHNR and CDR2 FQNEAQ (reference sequence). The CDR3 coding sequence is TGTGCCAGCACCAGGGAGGACCTCTATGACTACACCTTC. The encoded protein is CASTREDLYDYTF.

About this clonotype: This sequence may be a read error, since a much larger clone differs from it by one base. The chain is built from TRBV20-1 and TRBJ2-3; D tentatively reads TRBD1 or TRBD2 (6 bases each). This CDR3 contains 17 residues. CDR1 is DFQATT and CDR2 is SNEGSKA in the germline V gene (reference sequence). CDR3 bases: TGCGGTGGGACGGGAGTTGGTGGGGGCCCTAGCACAGATACGCAGTATTTT. Encoded protein: CGGTGVGGGPSTDTQYF.

Many counts were recorded for this clonotype. This chain connects TRBV7-9 to TRBJ2-3; no firm D call. The ends were cut back, 2 bases at V and 2 bases at J, with 8 bases in the middle. The V gene's germline CDR1 is SEHNR and CDR2 FQNEAQ (reference sequence). This CDR3 region has 14 residues. The CDR3 coding sequence is TGTGCCAGCAGCTTACATGGTGTCACAGATACGCAGTATTTT. It yields the protein CASSLHGVTDTQYF.